The sequence of this TCR beta chain was determined in a study of T cell changes during pregnancy in multiple sclerosis. The method was immunoSEQ multiplex PCR; TCRdb's version includes in-frame clones alone and lacks a portion of them. This repertoire shows about 60,000 clones, over 85% found once; its top ten account for 3.2%. The CDR3 is made up of 14 amino acids. Germline CDR1 and CDR2: SGHNT and YYREEE (reference sequence). With 3 bases clipped from V and 2 bases from J, the junction kept 2 bases outside the gene matches. The sequencing here drew on CD8+ T cells from peripheral blood mononuclear cells, taken in the second trimester of pregnancy. The receptor's source is a female donor with multiple sclerosis, enrolled in a pregnancy study. V usage is TRBV5-4 and J usage is TRBJ2-7, with 10 nucleotides matching TRBD1. CDR3 coding DNA: TGTGCCAGCAGCTCCGACAGGGGGCCCTACGAGCAGTACTTC. Amino acids: CASSSDRGPYEQYF.